These 14 T cell receptor beta chains were sequenced from one sample in a study of cytotoxic CD8 clonotypes in ibrutinib-treated CLL. The repertoire was sequenced with immunoSEQ multiplex PCR; TCRdb's copy has only in-frame clones and lacks some. The table has about 200,000 clones, about 75% seen once. The sample consisted of PBMCs, taken after 12 months of ibrutinib treatment. All receptors come from a human donor with chronic lymphocytic leukemia.

This chain connects TRBV18 to TRBJ1-1, with D maybe TRBD1 (6 bases). The CDR3 is made up of 16 amino acids. Germline values: CDR1 KGHSH, CDR2 LQKENI. Trimming left V 6 bases short and J 4 bases short, with 21 bases between. The CDR3 nucleotides are TGTGCCAGCTCGCAGACCGGGACACGCGGCGGCACTGAAGCTTTCTTT. This gives the protein CASSQTGTRGGTEAFF.

This chain links TRBV19 with TRBJ1-2, with TRBD1 identical over 8 bases. V gave up 7 bases and J gave up 3 bases; unmatched junction bases: 7. The CDR3 is made up of 14 amino acids. Looked up from germline, CDR1 is LNHDA and CDR2 is SQIVND (reference sequence). CDR3 nucleotides: TGTGCCAGTAACCCCCCGGGACAGGACTATGGCTACACCTTC. Translation gives CASNPPGQDYGYTF.

The V gene is TRBV5-1, the J gene TRBJ2-5; 9 bases map to TRBD2. The J segment lost 5 bases and the V segment lost 0 bases, leaving 11 bases of the junction unmatched. There are 17 residues in the CDR3. Per germline, CDR1 SGHRS and CDR2 YFSETQ. The CDR3 is CASSLAKSGLAPETQYF. CDR3 DNA sequence: TGCGCCAGCAGCTTGGCCAAGTCGGGACTAGCTCCCGAGACCCAGTACTTC.

There are a few counts of this clone. The chain joins TRBV11-2 to TRBJ2-7; perhaps TRBD1 as D (6 bases). Germline V gene sequence: CDR1 SGHAT, CDR2 FQNNGV. With 5 bases removed from V and 3 bases from J, the gap between germline ends came to 14 bases. The CDR3 runs to 14 residues. The chain's CDR3 is CASSPRDTGYEQYF. In DNA form, the CDR3 reads TGTGCCAGCAGCCCCCGGGACACCGGCTACGAGCAGTACTTC.

This chain connects TRBV30 to TRBJ2-7, with TRBD2 as a possible D gene (5 bases). V was pared by 0 bases and J by 2 bases, with 14 bases between. This CDR3 spans 15 amino acids. Germline values: CDR1 GTSNPN, CDR2 SVGIG (reference sequence). The CDR3 DNA reads as TGTGCCTGGAGTGTAACGGGGAGTTTCACCTACGAGCAGTACTTC. This encodes CAWSVTGSFTYEQYF.

This clone was counted a few times. The chain recombines TRBV7-6 with TRBJ2-2; TRBD2 might be the D (6 bases). CDR1 SGHVS and CDR2 FNYEAQ come from the germline V gene. Between the trimmed V and J ends, which lost 7 bases and 5 bases, there was a span of 17 bases. The CDR3 length is 15 residues. In DNA, the CDR3 is TGTGCCAGCATCCCGGGGAACCGGGGGACCGGGGAGCTGTTTTTT. It specifies CASIPGNRGTGELFF.

The V call is TRBV27, the J call TRBJ2-3; 8 bases fit TRBD2. The CDR3 is 18 residues long. The J segment lost 0 bases and the V segment lost 6 bases, leaving 14 bases of the junction unmatched. Germline V gene lookup returns CDR1 MNHEY and CDR2 SMNVEV (reference sequence). The CDR3 nucleotides are TGTGCCAGCAGCCTTCCCCTCGGTCTAGCGGGTAGCACAGATACGCAGTATTTT. Protein product: CASSLPLGLAGSTDTQYF.

This clone turned up a few times. V usage is TRBV5-6 and J usage is TRBJ1-5; D is ambiguous. Trimming shortened V by 3 bases and J by 8 bases, and 12 bases separated the two germline ends. CDR3 length equals 13 residues. Germline V lookup: CDR1 SGHDT, CDR2 YYEEEE. CDR3 DNA sequence: TGTGCCAGCAGCTGGAGGCCGGGTGAGCCCCAGCATTTT. As protein: CASSWRPGEPQHF.

The chain employs TRBV6-5 and TRBJ1-2; 9 nucleotides agree with TRBD1. With 5 bases clipped from V and 5 bases from J, the junction kept 3 bases outside the gene matches. Germline-derived CDR1 and CDR2 are MNHEY and SVGAGI. The CDR3 totals 13 residues. The CDR3 nucleotides read TGTGCCAGCAGTGACAGGGGGTGGTATGGCTACACCTTC. Residues: CASSDRGWYGYTF.

The chain uses TRBV5-4 and TRBJ2-7, with D tentatively TRBD1 (6 bases). V was shortened by 0 bases and J by 3 bases, with 10 bases between the two germline ends. Germline V gene sequence: CDR1 SGHNT, CDR2 YYREEE (reference sequence). This CDR3 contains 14 residues. The chain's CDR3 is CASSLVGRGYEQYF. Here the CDR3 DNA reads TGTGCCAGCAGCTTGGTAGGCAGGGGCTACGAGCAGTACTTC.

This rearrangement joins TRBV9 to TRBJ1-3, with 8 bases that match TRBD1. Germline CDR1 SGDLS, CDR2 YYNGEE. The CDR3 is made up of 17 amino acids. V lost 4 bases, J lost 0 bases, and 9 bases stayed unmatched. The CDR3 protein is CASSPQGQASSGNTIYF. CDR3 DNA: TGTGCCAGCAGCCCCCAGGGACAGGCAAGCTCTGGAAACACCATATATTTT.

This clone was found once. The J gene is TRBJ1-4, the V gene TRBV2, with TRBD1 matching over 7 bases. The CDR3 runs 15 residues. Germline loops: CDR1 SNHLY, CDR2 FYNNEI. V was pared by 4 bases and J by 5 bases, with 7 bases of the junction left unmatched. The CDR3 region is CASSAQGDWNEKLFF. CDR3 bases: TGTGCCAGCAGTGCGCAGGGGGATTGGAATGAAAAACTGTTTTTT.

The CDR3 DNA sequence: TGTGCCAGCAGTGAAATGGGACAGACAAATCAGCCCCAGCATTTT. Translation gives CASSEMGQTNQPQHF. J is TRBJ1-5 and V is TRBV6-1, with 7 bases that match TRBD1. The CDR3 spans 15 residues. The V gene end was trimmed by 2 bases and the J gene end by 4 bases; junction bases not matched to a gene: 5. Germline V gives CDR1 MNHNS, CDR2 SASEGT.

This sequence joins TRBV20-1 and TRBJ1-1, with no clear D. The CDR3 is 11 residues long. Trimming stripped 7 bases from V and 0 bases from J, with 6 bases between. Germline-derived CDR1 and CDR2 are DFQATT and SNEGSKA (reference sequence). This CDR3 is CSEQLNTEAFF. The CDR3 bases are TGCAGTGAACAGTTGAACACTGAAGCTTTCTTT.